This T cell receptor (beta chain) was sequenced in a study of vaccination and CD4 T cells after COVID-19. At the level of the study: The authors used overlapping spike peptides from SARS-CoV-2, HCoV-NL63, HCoV-OC43 and HCoV-229E to stimulate cells. Study outcomes and limitations: The study examined relatively few convalescent patients and included no early post-infection timepoints.

Sequenced with the Oncomine TCR Beta short-read assay was DNA taken from cultured CD4+ T cells. Each CDR3 protein gets one entry after TCRdb re-called the PCR reads with MiXCR. The table lists 15,000 to 20,000 distinct CDR3 sequences, roughly 49% of them singletons. Trimming shortened V by 4 bases and J by 5 bases, and 7 bases separated the two germline ends. The CDR3 covers 12 residues. CDR1 is SGHVS, CDR2 FQNEAQ, per germline. About this clonotype: The antigen remains unidentified.

As for treatment: approximately 9-day PBMC culture with coronavirus spike peptide pools or control peptides (ViraFEST assay). This chain connects TRBV7-8 to TRBJ2-3; D is unclear. The sequence was collected from a human donor who had recovered from COVID-19. Sequencing was performed on CD4+ T cells from blood, cultured in vitro. This CDR3 is CASSWDRDTQYF. CDR3 sequence (DNA): TGTGCCAGCAGCTGGGATCGAGATACGCAGTATTTT.